This TCR beta chain was recovered during a study of blood T cell repertoires in COVID-19. Study information: COVID-19 samples from acute and convalescent phases originated in the United States, Italy and Spain. PBMCs, B-cell-depleted T cells, or T cells were the source of the cDNA or gDNA that made up the material.

Under the authors' procedure: Amplification of reference gene primers provided the estimated nucleated cell counts. The method was immunoSEQ multiplex PCR; TCRdb's version includes in-frame clones alone and lacks a portion of them. V and J calls plus clone size are reproduced from that table; the DNA served to infer D and trimming. Found here are roughly 84,000 clones, 80% of them singletons; the top ten hold around 13%. The length of the CDR3 is 13 residues. V was clipped by 3 bases and J by 4 bases, with 12 bases between them. Germline V CDR1 and CDR2: SQVTM, ANQGSEA. The sequence was obtained from a woman between 35 and 50 years old with active or convalescent COVID-19. Specimen: peripheral blood. The V call is TRBV29-1, the J call TRBJ2-5; no clear D gene. The CDR3 region has the DNA TGCAGCGTTGAGCCGAGCTCGAGAGAGACCCAGTACTTC. This translates into CSVEPSSRETQYF.